Listed below are T cell receptor beta chains from one sample, sequenced in a study of shared clonotypes between healthy human individuals. The repertoire was sequenced with immunoSEQ multiplex PCR; TCRdb's copy has only in-frame clones and lacks some. In the table there are some 2.1 million clones, roughly 94% of which are singletons. Sample: naive CD4+ T cells sorted from blood. These receptors were obtained from a man younger than 35 in good health. The CDR3 runs from the conserved cysteine through the conserved F or W. Each record gives: V gene, D gene, clone size, J gene, CDR3 DNA, CDR3 protein. D genes are given only for firm matches. Size is omitted from some rows. Given values are once, few, many or a class for expanded clones.

v_gene: TRBV4-1; d_gene: TRBD2; abundance: -; j_gene: TRBJ2-3; CDR3nt: TGCGCCAGCAGCGACGGGAGGGCCACAGATACGCAGTATTTT; CDR3aa: CASSDGRATDTQYF
v_gene: TRBV2; d_gene: TRBD1; abundance: -; j_gene: TRBJ1-5; CDR3nt: TGTGCCAGCAGCAGGGACAGGGGAGGGCCCCAGCATTTT; CDR3aa: CASSRDRGGPQHF
v_gene: TRBV25-1; d_gene: -; abundance: -; j_gene: TRBJ2-4; CDR3nt: TGTGCCAGCAGCGATGGGGACAAAAACATTCAGTACTTC; CDR3aa: CASSDGDKNIQYF
v_gene: TRBV5-1; d_gene: -; abundance: few; j_gene: TRBJ2-5; CDR3nt: TGCGCCAGCAGCTTGTTTAACGGCGAGACCCAGTACTTC; CDR3aa: CASSLFNGETQYF
v_gene: TRBV9; d_gene: TRBD1; abundance: -; j_gene: TRBJ1-2; CDR3nt: TGTGCCAGCAGCGTAGGGATGTTAAGAGGGACAGGGGAAGGCTATGGCTACACCTTC; CDR3aa: CASSVGMLRGTGEGYGYTF
v_gene: TRBV25-1; d_gene: -; abundance: -; j_gene: TRBJ2-7; CDR3nt: TGTGCCAGCAGTGAGCACAGTCCTGGGGAGCAGTACTTC; CDR3aa: CASSEHSPGEQYF
v_gene: TRBV10-3; d_gene: -; abundance: -; j_gene: TRBJ1-3; CDR3nt: TGTGCCATCAGCGAGGGGGTTCTCTCTGGAAACACCATATATTTT; CDR3aa: CAISEGVLSGNTIYF
v_gene: TRBV20-1; d_gene: -; abundance: -; j_gene: TRBJ1-2; CDR3nt: TGCAGTGCCCCGACAGACTATGGCTACACCTTC; CDR3aa: CSAPTDYGYTF
v_gene: TRBV5-3; d_gene: TRBD1; abundance: once; j_gene: TRBJ2-7; CDR3nt: TGTGCCAGAAGCAGTACGACAGGGTACGAGCAGTACTTC; CDR3aa: CARSSTTGYEQYF
v_gene: TRBV14; d_gene: TRBD1; abundance: -; j_gene: TRBJ2-2; CDR3nt: TGTGCCAGCAGCCAACTCGGACAGGGGGCGACCGGGGAGCTGTTTTTT; CDR3aa: CASSQLGQGATGELFF
v_gene: TRBV2; d_gene: -; abundance: -; j_gene: TRBJ2-5; CDR3nt: TGTGCCAGCAGTAGAACAGGGATGACCCAGTACTTC; CDR3aa: CASSRTGMTQYF
v_gene: TRBV5-4; d_gene: -; abundance: -; j_gene: TRBJ2-3; CDR3nt: TGTGCCAGCAGCAGCCGGGTCTCTGGGGGGGGGCGAACAGATACGCAGTATTTT; CDR3aa: CASSSRVSGGGRTDTQYF
v_gene: TRBV7-2; d_gene: TRBD1; abundance: -; j_gene: TRBJ2-7; CDR3nt: TGTGCCAGCAGCATAACAGGGGTCTCCTACGAGCAGTACTTC; CDR3aa: CASSITGVSYEQYF
v_gene: TRBV6-5; d_gene: TRBD1; abundance: -; j_gene: TRBJ2-3; CDR3nt: TGTGCCAGCAGTTACCGACAGGGGACAGATACGCAGTATTTT; CDR3aa: CASSYRQGTDTQYF